Presented here are 3 T cell receptor beta chains from one specimen sequenced in a study of shared clonotypes between healthy human individuals. The assay was immunoSEQ multiplex PCR, and TCRdb's table has in-frame clones only and misses some. The table lists approximately 2.3 million clones, 80% to 95% of them singletons. The sample consisted of naive CD4+ T cells from PBMCs. The subset is: CD45RA+ positively selected. All receptors come from a man between 18 and 35 years old in good health. Some clones in this sample may be carry-over from other donors' samples.

The rearrangement uses TRBV5-1 and TRBJ2-7; 7 bases line up with TRBD2. The CDR3 has 14 amino acids. V trimming: 2 bases; J trimming: 6 bases; junction bases outside the gene matches: 8. Germline V gives CDR1 SGHRS, CDR2 YFSETQ. The CDR3 sequence is CASSFLGEGFEQYF. Written as DNA, the CDR3 is TGCGCCAGCAGCTTCCTAGGGGAGGGGTTCGAGCAGTACTTC.

This sequence joins TRBV30 and TRBJ2-3, with D unresolved. Germline V gives CDR1 GTSNPN, CDR2 SVGIG (reference sequence). V was cut by 2 bases and J by 1 base, with 13 bases left in between. The CDR3 extends over 15 amino acids. CDR3 nucleotides: TGTGCCTGGAGTCCCCACCCGCCCGGCACAGATACGCAGTATTTT. It yields the protein CAWSPHPPGTDTQYF.

The chain uses TRBV19 and TRBJ2-1, with a weak D call TRBD2 (6 bases). Trimming left V 6 bases short and J 4 bases short, with 13 bases between. The CDR3 consists of 14 residues. Germline V gives CDR1 LNHDA, CDR2 SQIVND (reference sequence). Here the CDR3 DNA reads TGTGCCAGTAGGGGGGGAGGCTATTACAATGAGCAGTTCTTC. It encodes CASRGGGYYNEQFF.